This note documents a single T cell receptor (beta chain) sequence. The second PCR ran about 6 to 11 cycles with a sample-barcoded 5' primer and J-beta primers. Each of the samples gave a minimum of 2.5 million paired-end reads that contained CDR3. In TCRdb, the 5' RACE reads were re-called with MiXCR into one record per CDR3 protein. The sample contains around 800,000 distinct CDR3 sequences, more than 25% of which appear only once. The data derive from a study of blood T cells in healthy people across ages. Germline V lookup: CDR1 MDHEN, CDR2 SYDVKM. Trimming cost V 3 bases and J 5 bases, with 10 bases left between them. The CDR3 is 14 residues long. The same specimen was also included in a second study, on T cells of mothers and their children.

The source of this sequence is a boy younger than 18 in good health. The material sequenced was blood. V is TRBV28 and J is TRBJ2-2; unclear D gene. CDR3 residues: CASSFSLGTGELFF. Written as DNA, the CDR3 is TGTGCCAGCAGTTTCTCGTTGGGAACCGGGGAGCTGTTTTTT. The full variable domain, in which reference TRBV28 and TRBJ2-2 provide the parts outside the CDR3, is DVKVTQSSRYLVKRTGEKVFLECVQDMDHENMFWYRQDPGLGLRLIYFSYDVKMKEKGDIPEGYSVSREKKERFSLILESASTNQTSMYLCASSFSLGTGELFFGEGSRLTVL.